Shown below are 12 T cell receptor beta chains from a single sample sequenced in a study of blood T cell repertoires in COVID-19. The protocol was immunoSEQ multiplex PCR, while the TCRdb copy is restricted to in-frame clones and leaves out a portion. Among more than 300,000 clones, approximately 89% were seen once, and the ten largest hold roughly a tenth. Sequencing input: PBMCs or T cells enriched from blood (not recorded which). Every receptor here comes from a woman aged 30 to 39 who had recovered from COVID-19.

This clone was picked up one time. This chain links TRBV2 with TRBJ1-5; 8 bases are a match to TRBD1. CDR3 length: 15 residues. Germline-derived CDR1 and CDR2 are SNHLY and FYNNEI. The J segment lost 4 bases and the V segment lost 6 bases, leaving 8 bases of the junction unmatched. This CDR3 reads CASSGDRGQNQPQHF. The CDR3 DNA is TGTGCCAGCAGCGGTGACAGGGGCCAGAATCAGCCCCAGCATTTT.

The chain links TRBV11-2 to TRBJ2-1; 7 bases match TRBD2. V dropped 7 bases and J dropped 8; count of bases not matched to a gene: 14. The CDR3 totals 15 residues. Germline CDR1 and CDR2: SGHAT and FQNNGV. In DNA, the CDR3 is TGTGCCAGCAACCCAGCCCCCGGGACTATATATGAGCAGTTCTTC. Translating it yields CASNPAPGTIYEQFF.

The chain couples TRBV12-3 or TRBV12-4 to TRBJ2-1, with 9 bases matching TRBD2. This CDR3 is 12 amino acids long. The trim removed 5 bases at V and 8 bases at J, leaving 1 base unmatched. CDR3 in DNA: TGTGCCAGCAGTAGACTAGCGGATGAGCAGTTCTTC. Translating gives CASSRLADEQFF.

As regards this clone: Additional DNA sequences in this sample encode the identical CDR3. This sequence joins TRBV7-2 and TRBJ2-7, with D possibly being TRBD1 (5 bases). V was trimmed by 0 bases and J by 2 bases, leaving 8 bases between them. The CDR3 consists of 14 residues. Germline V gene data show CDR1 as SGHTA and CDR2 as FQGNSA. CDR3 sequence: CASSLAQGPYEQYF. As DNA, the CDR3 is TGTGCCAGCAGCTTAGCTCAGGGCCCCTACGAGCAGTACTTC.

V and J are TRBV28 and TRBJ1-2; D perhaps matches TRBD1 (5 bases). Germline CDR1 MDHEN, CDR2 SYDVKM. The CDR3 runs to 13 residues. Between the trimmed V and J ends, which lost 2 bases and 6 bases, there was a span of 10 bases. The CDR3 coding sequence is TGTGCCAGCAGTTTAGGGACTGATGATGGCTACACCTTC. It translates to CASSLGTDDGYTF.

The rearrangement joins TRBV7-9 to TRBJ1-5; no clear D. CDR1 is SEHNR, CDR2 FQNEAQ, per germline (reference sequence). This CDR3 is built from 16 residues. V was shortened by 1 base and J by 1 base, with 11 bases between the two germline ends. The CDR3 DNA follows: TGTGCCAGCAGCTTAGGTATGGGGAGAAGCAATCAGCCCCAGCATTTT. It is translated as CASSLGMGRSNQPQHF.

The chain is built from TRBV5-6 and TRBJ1-6; the D is unclear. Trimming left V 4 bases short and J 8 bases short, with 16 bases between. Germline V gives CDR1 SGHDT, CDR2 YYEEEE. This CDR3 is built from 15 residues. CDR3 region: CASSTLGRFYSPLHF. Here the CDR3 DNA reads TGTGCCAGCAGCACCTTGGGGAGGTTTTATTCACCCCTCCACTTT.

This clone was found a few times. The chain uses TRBV27 and TRBJ2-2; 11 positions agree with TRBD2. CDR1 is MNHEY, CDR2 SMNVEV, per germline (reference sequence). The CDR3 is 16 amino acids. V gave up 5 bases and J gave up 6 bases; unmatched junction bases: 8. This chain's CDR3 is CASSPYTSGSAGELFF. The CDR3 nucleotides are TGTGCCAGCAGTCCCTATACTAGCGGGAGTGCCGGGGAGCTGTTTTTT.

V usage is TRBV27 and J usage is TRBJ2-2, with 11 positions matching TRBD2. This CDR3 has 17 residues. Per germline, CDR1 MNHEY and CDR2 SMNVEV (reference sequence). The J segment lost 1 base and the V segment lost 4 bases, leaving 5 bases of the junction unmatched. CDR3 coding DNA: TGTGCCAGCAGTTACGCGGGACTAGCGGAGAACACCGGGGAGCTGTTTTTT. Translation gives CASSYAGLAENTGELFF.

The rearrangement links TRBV6-5 to TRBJ1-3; D remains unclear. V lost 2 bases, J lost 3 bases, and 11 bases lay in between. CDR1 and CDR2 (germline): MNHEY, SVGAGI. The CDR3 has 15 amino acids. Here the CDR3 DNA reads TGTGCCAGCAGTTACGCTGGGGAGAGTGGAAACACCATATATTTT. Residues: CASSYAGESGNTIYF.

In this sample, this clone turned up once. V is TRBV6-5 and J is TRBJ2-1; D remains unclear. The CDR3 spans 13 residues. CDR1 and CDR2 from the germline V gene are MNHEY and SVGAGI. Between the trimmed V and J ends, which lost 6 bases and 7 bases, there was a span of 13 bases. The CDR3 DNA is TGTGCCAGCAGACCTAACCGTCGGAATGAGCAGTTCTTC. It is translated as CASRPNRRNEQFF.

CDR3 sequence: CSVRTGESYGYTF. DNA of the CDR3: TGCAGCGTTCGGACAGGGGAAAGCTATGGCTACACCTTC. The chain employs TRBV29-1 and TRBJ1-2; TRBD1 aligns across 9 bases. The germline V gene encodes CDR1 SQVTM and CDR2 ANQGSEA. After removal of 5 bases from V and 4 bases from J, the junction contained 5 bases not matched to a gene. The CDR3 is 13 residues long.